Each of the 17 T cell receptor beta chains below was sequenced from the same sample in a study of beta chain features in type 1 diabetes. The investigators reverse transcribed all of the isolated RNA, so they sequenced expressed TCRB transcripts. TCRdb keeps only in-frame clones here, not all; method: immunoSEQ multiplex PCR. The sample holds 300,000 to 400,000 clones, 9.5% to 12% seen once. The specimen was naive CD4+ T cells from blood. The source is a woman in her 30s in good health.

This chain links TRBV7-3 with TRBJ2-7; D unclear. V gave up 1 base and J gave up 6 bases, with 16 bases separating them. The germline V gene has CDR1 SGHTA and CDR2 FQGTGA. This CDR3 has 15 amino acids. The CDR3 bases are TGTGCCAGCAGCTTAATTTTGGGCCCTACGGCCGAGCAGTACTTC. It specifies CASSLILGPTAEQYF.

This clone appeared a few times. V usage is TRBV5-1 and J usage is TRBJ2-2, with a possible D match to TRBD1 (6 bases). V shed 4 bases and J shed 4 bases, with 17 bases lying between them. Per the germline V gene, CDR1 is SGHRS and CDR2 is YFSETQ. The CDR3 consists of 16 residues. CDR3 region: CASSPPGVLGTGELFF. CDR3 nucleotides: TGCGCCAGCAGCCCCCCAGGGGTGCTCGGCACCGGGGAGCTGTTTTTT. Full variable domain (missing parts from reference TRBV5-1 and TRBJ2-2): KAGVTQTPRYLIKTRGQQVTLSCSPISGHRSVSWYQQTPGQGLQFLFEYFSETQRNKGNFPGRFSGRQFSNSRSEMNVSTLELGDSALYLCASSPPGVLGTGELFFGEGSRLTVL.

The chain employs TRBV28 and TRBJ1-1; 8 bases line up with TRBD1. CDR3 length: 14 residues. After removal of 5 bases from V and 5 bases from J, the junction contained 7 bases not matched to a gene. CDR1 and CDR2 from the germline V gene are MDHEN and SYDVKM. The CDR3 sequence: CASSGGQGGTEAFF. The CDR3 DNA is TGTGCCAGCAGTGGTGGACAGGGCGGTACTGAAGCTTTCTTT.

This clone was seen a handful of times. V is TRBV29-1 and J is TRBJ2-1, with TRBD1 matching over 7 bases. In germline, CDR1 is SQVTM, CDR2 ANQGSEA. Trimming took 7 bases from V and 7 from J; bases not matched to a gene: 7. The CDR3 length is 12 residues. The CDR3 coding sequence is TGCAGCGGAAAACAGGGGAATAATGAGCAGTTCTTC. Its protein is CSGKQGNNEQFF.

This clone was picked up a small number of times. The chain is built from TRBV7-3 and TRBJ2-1; TRBD1 matches at 7 bases. The CDR3 loop spans 13 amino acids. Germline lookup yields CDR1 SGHTA and CDR2 FQGTGA. V shed 3 bases, J shed 8 bases, and the junction held 4 bases outside the gene matches. CDR3 bases: TGTGCCAGCAGCTTCACAGGGGATGATGAGCAGTTCTTC. Amino acid sequence: CASSFTGDDEQFF.

This clone occurred a few times. The rearrangement links TRBV23-1 to TRBJ2-5; no clear D. The assigned J gene may be wrong: the sequence end matches TRBJ2-7 better. TRBV23-1 is known as an ORF, though its function is uncertain. This CDR3 has 13 amino acids. The CDR3 loop reads CASSHRGAYEQYF. CDR3 DNA sequence: TGCGCCAGCAGTCATCGCGGAGCCTACGAGCAGTACTTC.

The rearrangement joins TRBV7-3 to TRBJ2-6, with TRBD1 matching over 7 bases. Germline-derived CDR1 and CDR2 are SGHTA and FQGTGA. V lost 5 bases to trimming and J lost 1 base; unmatched junction nucleotides: 8. CDR3 length: 17 amino acids. The CDR3 nucleotides read TGTGCCAGCAGCCCGCCGACAGGGATATCTGGGGCCAACGTCCTGACTTTC. This encodes CASSPPTGISGANVLTF.

This clone was observed a handful of times. The genes are TRBV6-1 and TRBJ2-7; 8 bases fit TRBD1. This CDR3 region has 14 residues. The V gene's germline CDR1 is MNHNS and CDR2 SASEGT. J gave up 6 bases and V 6 bases, and 10 bases lay outside the gene matches. The CDR3: CASRLDRGKREQYF. DNA of the CDR3: TGTGCCAGCAGACTCGACAGGGGAAAACGCGAGCAGTACTTC.

This clone was observed a handful of times. The V and J genes are TRBV6-5 and TRBJ2-7; 7 nucleotides align to TRBD1. The CDR3 consists of 12 residues. Germline trimming cut 4 bases from V and 5 bases from J; bases unmatched to any gene: 2. The germline CDR1 and CDR2 sequences are MNHEY and SVGAGI. The CDR3 sequence is CASSSTGHEQYF. CDR3 nucleotides: TGTGCCAGCAGTTCGACAGGGCACGAGCAGTACTTC.

This clone has a single count. The chain links TRBV19 to TRBJ2-7; D perhaps matches TRBD1 (6 bases). CDR3 length: 16 amino acids. Trimming stripped 4 bases from V and 4 bases from J, with 20 bases between. Germline V gives CDR1 LNHDA, CDR2 SQIVND (reference sequence). For the CDR3, the DNA is TGTGCCAGTAGTAATTTCCGCCGGACAGACGATTACGAGCAGTACTTC. This gives the protein CASSNFRRTDDYEQYF.

The gene calls are TRBV5-1 and TRBJ1-2, with a weak D call TRBD1 (5 bases). Germline loops: CDR1 SGHRS, CDR2 YFSETQ. V lost 3 bases, J lost 1 base, and 10 bases lay in between. The CDR3 sequence is 14 residues long. The CDR3 DNA is TGCGCCAGCAGCTCGGGGGGGAGTAACTATGGCTACACCTTC. This sequence encodes CASSSGGSNYGYTF.

This rearrangement joins TRBV29-1 to TRBJ1-1; maybe TRBD1 (5 bases). CDR3 size: 13 residues. CDR1 and CDR2 (germline): SQVTM, ANQGSEA. CDR3 protein: CNTRDPGGTEAFF. As DNA, the CDR3 is TGCAATACCAGGGACCCCGGGGGGACTGAAGCTTTCTTT.

The chain is built from TRBV15 and TRBJ2-7; 12 nucleotides align to TRBD2. Germline V CDR1 and CDR2: LNHNV, YYDKDF (reference sequence). The CDR3 loop spans 19 amino acids. V lost 0 bases to trimming and J lost 2 bases; unmatched junction nucleotides: 11. The CDR3 reads CATSRDPLSRLAGAYEQYF. The CDR3 DNA sequence: TGTGCCACCAGCAGAGATCCGCTGTCCCGACTAGCGGGGGCCTACGAGCAGTACTTC.

This clone turned up a few times. DNA for the CDR3: TGTGCCAGCAGTGAAGGGGACAGGGGCGGAGAGCAGTACTTC. Its translation: CASSEGDRGGEQYF. V is TRBV6-1 and J is TRBJ2-7; TRBD1 matches 10 bases. Germline V gene data show CDR1 as MNHNS and CDR2 as SASEGT. CDR3 length equals 14 residues. V was clipped by 1 base and J by 7 bases; unmatched bases: 4.

V gene TRBV7-9 combines with J gene TRBJ1-1; 8 bases line up with TRBD1. Germline CDR1 reads SEHNR; CDR2 reads FQNEAQ (reference sequence). The CDR3 totals 15 residues. The V and J ends lost 6 bases and 6 bases, in that order; junction bases with no gene match: 12. In nucleotides, the CDR3 is TGTGCCAGCAGTCACGCCAAGACAGGGGTCGCTGAAGCTTTCTTT. Its translation: CASSHAKTGVAEAFF.

The J gene is TRBJ2-3, the V gene TRBV7-3; no clear D gene. Trimming cost V 4 bases and J 2 bases, with 13 bases left between them. CDR1 is SGHTA, CDR2 FQGTGA, per germline. This CDR3 contains 15 residues. CDR3 nucleotides: TGTGCCAGCAGCTCCGATCCGACAAACACAGATACGCAGTATTTT. Translating it yields CASSSDPTNTDTQYF.

This clone was seen a few times. The CDR3 here is CASSQPGKGQETQYF. The CDR3 bases are TGCGCCAGCAGCCAACCAGGGAAAGGTCAAGAGACCCAGTACTTC. The chain uses TRBV4-1 and TRBJ2-5; TRBD1 might be the D (5 bases). Trimming took 2 bases from V and 2 from J, leaving 12 bases between them. CDR3 length: 15 amino acids. Germline lookup yields CDR1 MGHRA and CDR2 YSYEKL.